This TCR beta chain was recorded in a study of cytomegalovirus exposure and HLA in healthy donors. The PCR employed 60 Vbeta primers together with 13 Jbeta primers. Sequencing was performed with immunoSEQ multiplex PCR; in TCRdb, only in-frame clones are kept and a portion is missing. Of some 150,000 clones in the sample, roughly three fifths were seen once. Points from the study as a whole: Association with HLA alleles at 0.05 false discovery rate was found for 16,951 TCR beta sequences in a later analysis. In a later analysis, TCR association rates varied by HLA locus: DRB1 most, HLA-C fewest. Some public TCRs appeared in many individuals, while most sequences were rare.

This clone was counted a few times. Its target is not known. The specimen sequenced was PBMCs. The clonotype originates from a woman in her thirties or forties in good health and CMV-seronegative.

CDR3 in amino acids: CASSAETGGSIYGYTF. The CDR3 region has the DNA TGTGCCAGCAGCGCAGAGACAGGGGGCAGTATCTATGGCTACACCTTC. The V gene is TRBV13, the J gene TRBJ1-2, with TRBD1 matching 10 bases. Trimming removed 5 bases from V and 4 bases from J; junction bases left unmatched: 10. Germline V gene sequence: CDR1 PRHDT, CDR2 FYEKMQ (reference sequence). This CDR3 is 16 amino acids long.